At least ten counts were recorded for the clone carrying this TCR beta chain. Its target is unknown. This sample was taken from a study of T cells in Graves' hyperthyroidism and ophthalmopathy. At the level of the study: Prior to any treatment, at the point of initial diagnosis, peripheral blood was collected. Study-wide points: The majority of expanded thyroid clonotypes above 0.001 also appeared in blood.

Regions amplified from RNA transcripts were the TCR beta CDR3 regions. The HTBI set primed first-round TCR CDR3 RT-PCR. TCRdb used MiXCR to reprocess the multiplex PCR reads, holding one entry per CDR3 protein. The sample has under 550,000 distinct CDR3 sequences, about 20% seen once; the top ten hold about 50%. The V and J ends lost 0 bases and 4 bases, in that order; junction bases with no gene match: 5. CDR3 length equals 15 residues. In germline, CDR1 is DFQATT, CDR2 SNEGSKA (reference sequence). Enrolled ophthalmopathy patients presented with a Clinical Activity Score of at least 3, a NOSPECS grade of at least 4, and disease duration under 3 months. Exclusion of patients followed from uncontrolled infection, other autoimmune disease, pregnancy or lactation.

Sequencing used blood. The V gene is TRBV20-1, the J gene TRBJ2-5; 10 bases are shared with TRBD2. The receptor was isolated from a man aged 40-55 years with Graves' ophthalmopathy. Here the CDR3 DNA reads TGCAGTGCTAGAGATGCGGTAGCGGGAGGAGAGACCCAGTACTTC. This encodes CSARDAVAGGETQYF.